The present T cell receptor (beta chain) was sequenced within a study of cytomegalovirus exposure and HLA in healthy donors. Findings of the study overall: TCR beta V- and J-gene trimming was later associated with a missense DCLRE1C variant. Near-uniform donor sequencing depth was presumed by presence/absence analyses. Reportedly, HLA-A and HLA-B alleles of most subjects were accurately predicted from TCR beta.

Amplification used 60 Vbeta primers and 13 Jbeta primers. Here immunoSEQ multiplex PCR was the method, and the copy in TCRdb shows in-frame clones only, minus some. The sample has about 110,000 clones, 65% to 85% seen once. About this clone: The antigen remains unidentified.

The V and J ends lost 3 bases and 2 bases, in that order; junction bases with no gene match: 7. Per the germline V gene, CDR1 is KGHSH and CDR2 is LQKENI. CDR3 length: 16 residues. Sequencing input: PBMCs. V and J are TRBV18 and TRBJ2-3; the match to TRBD2 covers 8 bases. The receptor was derived from a woman aged 25-40 years in good health and CMV-seropositive. The CDR3 loop is CASSPKRLANTDTQYF. The CDR3 bases are TGTGCCAGCTCACCGAAAAGACTAGCGAACACAGATACGCAGTATTTT.